The next 15 T cell receptor beta chains were all read from a single sample in a study of OX40 agonist ivuxolimab in advanced cancers. Produced via immunoSEQ multiplex PCR; TCRdb's table is partial and in-frame only. This sample has some 98,000 clones, with about nine tenths found just once. The specimen was CD4+ or CD8+ T cells sorted from blood, collected in a trial of the OX40 agonist ivuxolimab. The receptor source for this set is an adult with an advanced solid tumor such as melanoma, head and neck, liver or kidney cancer.

In regard to this clone: This specimen includes other DNA sequences encoding the same CDR3. The chain combines TRBV5-1 with TRBJ2-2; possibly TRBD2 for D (5 bases). V shed 0 bases and J shed 1 base, with 13 bases lying between them. The germline CDR1 and CDR2 sequences are SGHRS and YFSETQ. This CDR3 region has 17 residues. The DNA of the CDR3 is TGCGCCAGCAGCTTGGATATCCTAGCCCTGAACACCGGGGAGCTGTTTTTT. Translating gives CASSLDILALNTGELFF.

The gene calls are TRBV7-8 and TRBJ2-3, with TRBD2 matching 7 bases. Germline V gene lookup returns CDR1 SGHVS and CDR2 FQNEAQ. Trimming removed 8 bases from V and 4 bases from J; junction bases left unmatched: 6. The CDR3 runs 13 residues. The CDR3 here is CASGGGRADTQYF. As DNA, the CDR3 is TGTGCCAGCGGTGGGGGGAGGGCAGATACGCAGTATTTT.

The chain joins TRBV27 to TRBJ2-1, with D perhaps being TRBD1 or TRBD2 (5 bases each). Trimming shortened V by 4 bases and J by 1 base, and 20 bases separated the two germline ends. This CDR3 is built from 18 residues. From germline, CDR1 is MNHEY and CDR2 SMNVEV (reference sequence). This CDR3 is CASSSTSPRGRSYNEQFF. The CDR3 DNA sequence: TGTGCCAGCAGTTCGACCTCGCCCCGGGGCAGGTCCTACAATGAGCAGTTCTTC.

The CDR3 region is CASSPKTTSGNTIYF. The CDR3 coding sequence is TGTGCCAGCTCGCCGAAGACCACCTCTGGAAACACCATATATTTT. The V and J genes are TRBV18 and TRBJ1-3; D not certain. Germline-derived CDR1 and CDR2 are KGHSH and LQKENI. V was shortened by 6 bases and J by 0 bases, with 12 bases between the two germline ends. The CDR3 is made up of 15 amino acids.

The chain carries TRBV10-3 and TRBJ1-2, with no clear D. The germline V gene has CDR1 ENHRY and CDR2 SYGVKD. CDR3 length: 14 residues. V lost 2 bases, J lost 5 bases, and 12 bases lay in between. The CDR3 nucleotides are TGTGCCATCAGTGAGGGATCGACTGGGTATGGCTACACCTTC. This translates into CAISEGSTGYGYTF.

The chain carries TRBV11-3 and TRBJ2-7; D is uncertain. The CDR3 runs 13 residues. Germline assignment: CDR1 SGHNT and CDR2 YENEEA. Trimming stripped 5 bases from V and 3 bases from J, with 11 bases between. Written as DNA, the CDR3 is TGTGCCAGCAGCCTGGGTCTTAACTACGAGCAGTACTTC. This gives the protein CASSLGLNYEQYF.

The V and J genes are TRBV14 and TRBJ2-4; 7 bases fit TRBD1. The germline CDR1 and CDR2 sequences are SGHDN and FVKESK. The J segment lost 10 bases and the V segment lost 4 bases, leaving 13 bases of the junction unmatched. The CDR3 loop spans 15 amino acids. The CDR3 reads CASSLGNRGRGIQYF. The DNA of the CDR3 is TGTGCCAGCAGCCTCGGGAACAGGGGAAGAGGGATTCAGTACTTC.

J is TRBJ2-7 and V is TRBV19; D perhaps matches TRBD2 (5 bases). The CDR3 length is 14 residues. Trimming pared 8 bases from V and 0 bases from J, leaving 14 bases between. Germline loops: CDR1 LNHDA, CDR2 SQIVND (reference sequence). The CDR3 DNA sequence: TGTGCCAGTTCGGACTCCCTGAGCTCCTACGAGCAGTACTTC. Its protein product is CASSDSLSSYEQYF.

The V and J genes are TRBV15 and TRBJ2-5; TRBD1 might be the D (6 bases). Trimming pared 3 bases from V and 2 bases from J, leaving 16 bases between. Germline V CDR1 and CDR2: LNHNV, YYDKDF (reference sequence). The CDR3 loop spans 16 amino acids. This CDR3 reads CATSRSGGAGQETQYF. DNA for the CDR3: TGTGCCACCAGCAGGTCTGGGGGCGCCGGGCAAGAGACCCAGTACTTC.

The chain is built from TRBV10-2 and TRBJ1-1, with D uncertain. V was clipped by 6 bases and J by 4 bases, with 6 bases between them. The germline V gene encodes CDR1 WSHSY and CDR2 SAAADI. This CDR3 contains 11 residues. The CDR3 loop is CASREATEAFF. The DNA of the CDR3 is TGCGCCAGCAGGGAGGCCACTGAAGCTTTCTTT.

Concerning this clone: Other DNA sequences in the sample encode the same CDR3. This chain connects TRBV28 to TRBJ1-6, with D unclear. The length of the CDR3 is 12 residues. Trimming took 3 bases from V and 7 from J, leaving 4 bases between them. The germline CDR1 and CDR2 sequences are MDHEN and SYDVKM. CDR3 region: CASSFQNSPLHF. The CDR3 DNA sequence: TGTGCCAGCAGTTTTCAAAATTCACCCCTCCACTTT.

V is TRBV7-9 and J is TRBJ1-1; maybe TRBD1 (5 bases). The CDR3 loop spans 15 amino acids. The V gene's germline CDR1 is SEHNR and CDR2 FQNEAQ (reference sequence). Trimming took off 2 bases at V and 1 base at J, with 11 bases between the two ends. Here the CDR3 DNA reads TGTGCCAGCAGCTTAACAAGTACAGGGAACACTGAAGCTTTCTTT. As protein: CASSLTSTGNTEAFF.

The gene calls are TRBV6-1 and TRBJ1-1, with 9 nucleotides matching TRBD1. The trim removed 4 bases at V and 5 bases at J, leaving 5 bases unmatched. The CDR3 length is 14 residues. The V gene's germline CDR1 is MNHNS and CDR2 SASEGT. The CDR3 here is CASSAGTGRTEAFF. DNA of the CDR3: TGTGCCAGCAGTGCTGGGACAGGGCGGACTGAAGCTTTCTTT.

The chain carries TRBV11-3 and TRBJ2-1; no clear D gene. The CDR3 is made up of 18 amino acids. The ends were cut back, 0 bases at V and 0 bases at J, with 15 bases in the middle. CDR1 is SGHNT and CDR2 is YENEEA in the germline V gene. CDR3 protein: CASSLDRVGSSSYNEQFF. CDR3 coding DNA: TGTGCCAGCAGCTTAGATCGTGTAGGGTCCAGCTCCTACAATGAGCAGTTCTTC.

V usage is TRBV19 and J usage is TRBJ2-3, with D tentatively TRBD1 (5 bases). V lost 3 bases to trimming and J lost 10 bases, with 20 bases between them. CDR1 and CDR2 (germline): LNHDA, SQIVND (reference sequence). This CDR3 has 15 amino acids. CDR3 in DNA: TGTGCCAGTAGTATCCCCCAGGGCCCAGTTTCTCCGCAGTATTTT. This gives the protein CASSIPQGPVSPQYF.